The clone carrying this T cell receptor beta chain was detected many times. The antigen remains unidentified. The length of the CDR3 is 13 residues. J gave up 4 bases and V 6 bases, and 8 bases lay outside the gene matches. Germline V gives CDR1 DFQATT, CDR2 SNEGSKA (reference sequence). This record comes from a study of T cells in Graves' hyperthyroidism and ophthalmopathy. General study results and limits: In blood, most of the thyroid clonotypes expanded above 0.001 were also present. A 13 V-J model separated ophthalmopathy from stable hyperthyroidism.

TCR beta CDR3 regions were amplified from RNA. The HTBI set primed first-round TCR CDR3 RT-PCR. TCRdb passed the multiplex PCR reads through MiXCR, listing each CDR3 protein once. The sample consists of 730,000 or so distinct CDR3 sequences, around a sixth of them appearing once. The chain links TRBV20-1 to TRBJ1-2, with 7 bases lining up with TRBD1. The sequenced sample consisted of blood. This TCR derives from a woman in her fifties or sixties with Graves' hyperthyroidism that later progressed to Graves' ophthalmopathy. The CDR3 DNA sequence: TGCAGTGCAGAACGGGACAGCGGCTATGGCTACACCTTC. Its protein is CSAERDSGYGYTF.